Below, 25 T cell receptor beta chains from the same sample are listed, as sequenced in a study of T cell responses to AZD1222 COVID-19 vaccine. TCRdb's copy holds only in-frame clones and misses some; the assay was immunoSEQ multiplex PCR. The table has tens of thousands of clones, about 94% seen once; the top ten hold roughly 7.3%. Sequences were derived from peripheral blood, sampled on day 0 of AZD1222 vaccination. Every receptor here comes from an adult in good health.

The V call is TRBV27, the J call TRBJ1-2; the match to TRBD1 covers 7 bases. The CDR3 runs 15 residues. In germline, CDR1 is MNHEY, CDR2 SMNVEV (reference sequence). The junction had 3 bases not matched to a gene; V was cut back by 2 bases and J by 0 bases. The CDR3 DNA reads as TGTGCCAGCAGTTTAGGGACAGCCACTAACTATGGCTACACCTTC. The encoded protein is CASSLGTATNYGYTF.

CDR3 DNA: TGTGCCAGCAGCTTAGTTGCCGTAAGTGGGGCCAACGTCCTGACTTTC. Translated: CASSLVAVSGANVLTF. This chain links TRBV7-9 with TRBJ2-6; D call uncertain. This CDR3 contains 16 residues. V was clipped by 1 base and J by 3 bases, with 10 bases between them. Germline V gene data show CDR1 as SEHNR and CDR2 as FQNEAQ (reference sequence).

The J gene is TRBJ1-2, the V gene TRBV12-3 or TRBV12-4, with D perhaps matching TRBD1 (6 bases). The CDR3 extends over 13 amino acids. V lost 4 bases and J lost 2, with 8 bases in between. CDR3: CASSYQGNYGYTF. CDR3 bases: TGTGCCAGCAGTTATCAGGGGAACTATGGCTACACCTTC.

The chain recombines TRBV10-3 with TRBJ1-1, with a weak D call TRBD1 (5 bases). The V and J ends lost 2 bases and 5 bases respectively, with 12 bases between them. Germline V gene lookup returns CDR1 ENHRY and CDR2 SYGVKD. The CDR3 spans 14 residues. The CDR3 sequence: CAISEVTGGTEAFF. CDR3 coding DNA: TGTGCCATCAGTGAGGTAACCGGGGGAACTGAAGCTTTCTTT.

The chain employs TRBV19 and TRBJ2-7, with D possibly being TRBD1 (5 bases). CDR3 length: 16 residues. The germline V and J ends were trimmed by 5 bases and 5 bases, with 22 bases remaining between them. Germline V gene lookup returns CDR1 LNHDA and CDR2 SQIVND (reference sequence). CDR3 DNA sequence: TGTGCCAGTAGTGCGCTACTGACAGAGGTGAGTGACGAGCAGTACTTC. Encoded protein: CASSALLTEVSDEQYF.

This clone was seen once. The V and J genes are TRBV15 and TRBJ2-7; the D is unclear. The V and J ends lost 0 bases and 1 base respectively, with 10 bases between them. The CDR3 loop spans 15 amino acids. From germline, CDR1 is LNHNV and CDR2 YYDKDF (reference sequence). CDR3 amino acids: CATSRDLHSSYEQYF. Written as DNA, the CDR3 is TGTGCCACCAGCAGAGACCTACACTCGTCCTACGAGCAGTACTTC.

This sequence joins TRBV3-1 (or the pseudogene TRBV3-2) and TRBJ1-3; TRBD1 matches 9 bases. Germline-derived CDR1 and CDR2 are LGHDT and YNNKEL (reference sequence). V trimming: 4 bases; J trimming: 3 bases; junction bases outside the gene matches: 7. The CDR3 has 16 residues. CDR3 protein: CASSPRQGGYGNTIYF. In nucleotides, the CDR3 is TGTGCCAGCAGCCCGAGACAGGGGGGATATGGAAACACCATATATTTT.

The chain recombines TRBV5-1 with TRBJ2-7; weak D call: TRBD2 (5 bases). Looked up from germline, CDR1 is SGHRS and CDR2 is YFSETQ. The CDR3 spans 13 residues. The V end lost 4 bases, the J end lost 3 bases, and 11 bases lay between the germline ends. CDR3 protein: CASSPGRGYEQYF. Written as DNA, the CDR3 is TGCGCCAGCAGCCCCGGACGGGGCTACGAGCAGTACTTC. The entire variable domain, with the rest obtained from reference TRBV5-1 and TRBJ2-7, is as follows: KAGVTQTPRYLIKTRGQQVTLSCSPISGHRSVSWYQQTPGQGLQFLFEYFSETQRNKGNFPGRFSGRQFSNSRSEMNVSTLELGDSALYLCASSPGRGYEQYFGPGTRLTVT.

J is TRBJ1-3 and V is TRBV6-1, with 9 bases identical to TRBD1. Germline lookup yields CDR1 MNHNS and CDR2 SASEGT. This CDR3 is built from 15 residues. Unmatched junction bases numbered 4, after V lost 3 bases and J lost 4 bases. The CDR3, as DNA: TGTGCCAGCAGTGAGGACAGGGGAGGCGGAAACACCATATATTTT. Protein product: CASSEDRGGGNTIYF.

This chain uses TRBV10-3 with TRBJ1-5; no definite D call. Germline V CDR1 and CDR2: ENHRY, SYGVKD. The CDR3 is 14 amino acids. V was trimmed by 4 bases and J by 9 bases, leaving 16 bases between them. CDR3 DNA sequence: TGTGCCATCAGTGTCGGGGAAGGGTTGGCGCCCCAGCATTTT. Protein sequence: CAISVGEGLAPQHF.

This clone appeared a single time. The chain links TRBV12-3 or TRBV12-4 to TRBJ2-7, with 7 bases lining up with TRBD1. V shed 8 bases, J shed 6 bases, and the junction held 7 bases outside the gene matches. This CDR3 is built from 12 residues. The CDR3 loop is CASEKGAGEQYF. The CDR3 nucleotides read TGTGCCAGCGAGAAGGGGGCGGGCGAGCAGTACTTC.

This clone was seen more than once but under ten times. This chain joins TRBV5-1 and TRBJ1-2; TRBD1 matches at 9 bases. J gave up 6 bases and V 4 bases, and 4 bases lay outside the gene matches. This CDR3 region has 13 residues. Germline V gene sequence: CDR1 SGHRS, CDR2 YFSETQ. The CDR3: CASSRDRANGYTF. The CDR3, as DNA: TGCGCCAGCAGCCGGGACAGGGCGAATGGCTACACCTTC.

The chain recombines TRBV3-1 (or the pseudogene TRBV3-2) with TRBJ1-2, with D unresolved. V was clipped by 2 bases and J by 0 bases, with 16 bases between them. The germline V gene encodes CDR1 LGHDT and CDR2 YNNKEL (reference sequence). The CDR3 sequence is 17 residues long. As DNA, the CDR3 is TGTGCCAGCAGCCAATTGGGTTCCCGGAGGTCTAACTATGGCTACACCTTC. Its protein is CASSQLGSRRSNYGYTF.

This clone is a singleton in its sample. The CDR3 sequence: CASSQGLEGGHNEQFF. CDR3 DNA sequence: TGTGCCAGCAGCCAAGGTCTTGAGGGGGGCCACAATGAGCAGTTCTTC. This chain links TRBV3-1 (or the pseudogene TRBV3-2) with TRBJ2-1; D possibly matches TRBD1 or TRBD2 (6 bases each). Trimming took off 1 base at V and 5 bases at J, with 15 bases between the two ends. Germline values: CDR1 LGHDT, CDR2 YNNKEL (reference sequence). CDR3 length equals 16 residues.

This rearrangement joins TRBV21-1 to TRBJ2-7. TRBV21-1 is described as a pseudogene. The CDR3 extends over 13 amino acids. CDR3 DNA sequence: TGTGCCAGCAGCCGGCACACCCAGTACGAGCAGTACTTC. Residues: CASSRHTQYEQYF.

The chain combines TRBV19 with TRBJ2-1; TRBD2 matches 9 bases. J was trimmed by 10 bases and V by 4 bases; bases with no gene match: 5. In germline, CDR1 is LNHDA, CDR2 SQIVND (reference sequence). The CDR3 extends over 13 amino acids. The DNA for the CDR3 is TGTGCCAGTAGTACCAATAGCGGGGGAGAGCAGTTCTTC. This encodes CASSTNSGGEQFF.

V is TRBV5-1 and J is TRBJ2-5; D is unclear. The germline CDR1 and CDR2 sequences are SGHRS and YFSETQ. Trimming left V 2 bases short and J 0 bases short, with 8 bases between. The CDR3 has 14 amino acids. In nucleotides, the CDR3 is TGCGCCAGCAGCTTTAATCGGCACCAAGAGACCCAGTACTTC. Translated, it gives CASSFNRHQETQYF.

The rearrangement joins TRBV27 to TRBJ1-2; 7 positions agree with TRBD1. The trim removed 4 bases at V and 4 bases at J, leaving 9 bases unmatched. CDR3 length: 15 residues. Germline V gene lookup returns CDR1 MNHEY and CDR2 SMNVEV (reference sequence). Here the CDR3 DNA reads TGTGCCAGCAGTTCGCGACAGGGAGGTTTCTATGGCTACACCTTC. Translation gives CASSSRQGGFYGYTF.

In regard to this clone: Different DNA sequences within this sample yield the same CDR3. The rearrangement links TRBV7-9 to TRBJ1-1; no clear D. The germline V gene encodes CDR1 SEHNR and CDR2 FQNEAQ (reference sequence). Trimming took off 3 bases at V and 3 bases at J, with 8 bases between the two ends. CDR3 size: 13 residues. CDR3 sequence (DNA): TGTGCCAGCAGCTTGTCGGGTGACACTGAAGCTTTCTTT. Translated: CASSLSGDTEAFF.

The CDR3 here is CASSGRDAYEQYF. CDR3 sequence (DNA): TGTGCCAGTAGTGGCAGGGATGCCTACGAGCAGTACTTC. The genes are TRBV19 and TRBJ2-7; maybe TRBD1 (5 bases). V was cut by 5 bases and J by 2 bases, with 10 bases left in between. Germline loops: CDR1 LNHDA, CDR2 SQIVND (reference sequence). CDR3 length equals 13 residues.

This clone was seen just once. V gene TRBV6-5 combines with J gene TRBJ2-1; D gene ambiguous. V was clipped by 8 bases and J by 4 bases, with 15 bases between them. Germline V CDR1 and CDR2: MNHEY, SVGAGI. The CDR3 runs 14 residues. CDR3 sequence reads: CASAPAVDYNEQFF. CDR3 sequence (DNA): TGTGCCAGCGCCCCGGCGGTCGATTACAATGAGCAGTTCTTC.

In DNA form, the CDR3 reads TGCAGTGCTAGGCGGGGGAGGGGCTACACCTTC. This codes for CSARRGRGYTF. V usage is TRBV20-1 and J usage is TRBJ1-2, with D perhaps TRBD1 (5 bases). The CDR3 sequence is 11 residues long. The V gene lost 3 bases and the J gene lost 8 bases, with 10 bases spanning the gap. The germline V gene has CDR1 DFQATT and CDR2 SNEGSKA (reference sequence).

V gene TRBV6-6 combines with J gene TRBJ2-3; maybe TRBD1 (5 bases). The CDR3 runs to 15 residues. CDR1 and CDR2 (germline): MNHNY, SVGAGI (reference sequence). V was trimmed by 2 bases and J by 4 bases, leaving 13 bases between them. The CDR3 spells CASSYNGQGSDTQYF. The CDR3 coding sequence is TGTGCCAGCAGTTACAACGGGCAGGGCTCAGATACGCAGTATTTT.

The chain carries TRBV28 and TRBJ2-3; D gene unclear. Germline CDR1 and CDR2: MDHEN and SYDVKM. V was clipped by 7 bases and J by 5 bases, with 13 bases between them. CDR3 length equals 13 residues. CDR3 in amino acids: CASTLRRLDTQYF. In nucleotides, the CDR3 is TGTGCCAGCACCCTTAGGAGATTAGATACGCAGTATTTT.

This chain uses TRBV7-9 with TRBJ1-1; D is undetermined. Trimming took off 4 bases at V and 4 bases at J, with 4 bases between the two ends. The length of the CDR3 is 11 residues. Looked up from germline, CDR1 is SEHNR and CDR2 is FQNEAQ (reference sequence). The chain's CDR3 is CASSSATEAFF. The CDR3 bases are TGTGCCAGCAGCTCTGCCACTGAAGCTTTCTTT.